The rows below give T cell receptor beta chains drawn from one sample of a study of blood T cell repertoires in COVID-19. Generated by immunoSEQ multiplex PCR, the TCRdb table keeps only in-frame clones and is missing some. The data hold 250,000 to 300,000 clones, with 70% to 90% observed a single time. The sample was peripheral blood. The source is a woman in her 50s with COVID-19, enrolled during active disease. Both conserved end residues are part of each CDR3. Fields, in order: J gene, V gene, clone size, D gene, CDR3 DNA, CDR3 protein. The D gene is left open where the match is weak. Clone size is stated in some rows and not others, as once, few, many or a class when expanded.

TRBJ2-1 | TRBV6-5 | few | . | TGTGCCAGCAGGAGAATCGGGGGATACAATGAGCAGTTCTTC | CASRRIGGYNEQFF
TRBJ2-6 | TRBV21-1 | . | . | TGTGCCAGCAGCAAAGAAGTATTTATCCGGGGGACTGAAAGCTCTGGGGCCAACGTCCTGACTTTC | CASSKEVFIRGTESSGANVLTF
TRBJ1-5 | TRBV2 | . | TRBD1 | TGTGCCAGCAGGGAGTTAACAGGGGCTCGGCAGCCCCAGCATTTT | CASRELTGARQPQHF
TRBJ1-2 | TRBV7-9 | . | . | TGTGCCAGCAGCTTAGAAGGAGGGGGACTAGACTATGGCTACACCTTC | CASSLEGGGLDYGYTF
TRBJ1-5 | TRBV1 | . | . | TGCACCAGAACTACGACAGCCTGCAATCAGCCCCAGCATTTT | CTRTTTACNQPQHF
TRBJ2-1 | TRBV7-3 | . | TRBD2 | TGTGCCAGCAGCTTAAGGCCGGGACTAGCCAATGAGCAGTTCTTC | CASSLRPGLANEQFF
TRBJ2-7 | TRBV30 | . | TRBD1 | TGTGCCGGTAGGACAGGGTTATTGGACGAGCAGTACTTC | CAGRTGLLDEQYF
TRBJ2-6 | TRBV9 | . | . | TGTGCCAGCACCCCTACCACTTCTGGGGCCAACGTCCTGACTTTC | CASTPTTSGANVLTF
TRBJ2-4 | TRBV2 | once | . | TGTGCCAGCAACAGAAACAAAAACATTCAGTACTTC | CASNRNKNIQYF
TRBJ1-1 | TRBV6-1 | . | TRBD1 | TGTGCCAGCAGTGAAAAGACAGGGGGACTCACTGAAGCTTTCTTT | CASSEKTGGLTEAFF
TRBJ1-2 | TRBV2 | . | . | TGTGCCAGCAGTGAAGTCTCTTACAGGGACTATGGCTACACCTTC | CASSEVSYRDYGYTF
TRBJ2-7 | TRBV3-1/TRBV3-2 | . | . | TGTGCCAGCAGCCAAGCCGTAGGGCGGGAACACTACGAGCAGTACTTC | CASSQAVGREHYEQYF
TRBJ1-1 | TRBV14 | once | TRBD1 | TGTGCCAGCAGCCAAAGGGGGCGGGGGGCGAGAGCTGAAGCTTTCTTT | CASSQRGRGARAEAFF
TRBJ1-1 | TRBV18 | . | TRBD1 | TGTGCCAGCGCGCGACAGGGGAACACTGAAGCTTTCTTT | CASARQGNTEAFF
TRBJ2-7 | TRBV19 | . | . | TGTGCCAGTAGTATAGTTTCAGGGGCGGCCTACGAGCAGTACTTC | CASSIVSGAAYEQYF
TRBJ2-5 | TRBV10-3 | . | . | TGTGCCATCAGTACTGGCGGGACCCAAGAGACCCAGTACTTC | CAISTGGTQETQYF
TRBJ1-1 | TRBV5-4 | . | TRBD1 | TGTGCCAGCAGCCAAAACTCAGGGGGAAGGATTGGCACTGAAGCTTTCTTT | CASSQNSGGRIGTEAFF
TRBJ2-7 | TRBV7-2 | . | . | TGTGCCAGCAGCTTCCGGACTGTCTCCTACGAGCAGTACTTC | CASSFRTVSYEQYF
TRBJ1-2 | TRBV5-1 | . | TRBD1 | TGCGCCAGCAGCTTGGACAGGGGGAAAGGCTACACCTTC | CASSLDRGKGYTF
TRBJ1-1 | TRBV5-4 | . | . | TGTGCCAGCAGCTTGGGCGGGGGGGGCACTGAAGCTTTCTTT | CASSLGGGGTEAFF
TRBJ2-7 | TRBV11-3 | once | . | TGTGCCAGCAGCTCTTTATCCGAGCAGTACTTC | CASSSLSEQYF
TRBJ2-7 | TRBV6-2/TRBV6-3 | . | TRBD1 | TGTGCCAGCACCCCGAAGGGACAGGGTTACGAGCAGTACTTC | CASTPKGQGYEQYF
TRBJ1-5 | TRBV9 | . | TRBD1 | TGTGCCAGCAGCGGGGATGACAGGGTTTGGACGGATAGCAATCAGCCCCAGCATTTT | CASSGDDRVWTDSNQPQHF
TRBJ1-5 | TRBV19 | . | . | TGTGCCAGTAGCCTCGGGGCGACAGGCCAGCCCCAGCATTTT | CASSLGATGQPQHF
TRBJ2-1 | TRBV6-1 | . | TRBD2 | TGTGCCAGCAGTGATAATAGCGGGAGTTATAATGAGCAGTTCTTC | CASSDNSGSYNEQFF
TRBJ1-3 | TRBV9 | . | TRBD1 | TGTGCCAGCAGCGCGGACAGGGGGCTAGGAAACACCATATATTTT | CASSADRGLGNTIYF
TRBJ2-3 | TRBV7-3 | . | . | TGTGCCAGCAGCCGAACAAGAACCAGCACAGATACGCAGTATTTT | CASSRTRTSTDTQYF
TRBJ2-7 | TRBV3-1/TRBV3-2 | . | . | TGTGCCAGCAGCCAGCTAACCGGGAGAGCCTACGAGCAGTACTTC | CASSQLTGRAYEQYF
TRBJ2-1 | TRBV4-2 | . | TRBD2 | TGTGCCAGCAGCCAAGACTCCGCCTTCAGCGGGAGTGGTAATGAGCAGTTCTTC | CASSQDSAFSGSGNEQFF
TRBJ1-1 | TRBV20-1 | . | TRBD1 | TGCAGTGCCTGGGACAGGGAGGCTTTCTTT | CSAWDREAFF
TRBJ2-7 | TRBV5-4 | . | TRBD2 | TGTGCCAGCAGCTCCCGTCCGGGACTAGCAGTTTCCGAGCAGTACTTC | CASSSRPGLAVSEQYF
TRBJ1-6 | TRBV5-1 | . | . | TGCGCCAGCAGCTTGGCTAGGGGATCATATAATTCACCCCTCCACTTT | CASSLARGSYNSPLHF
TRBJ1-3 | TRBV6-1 | . | . | TGTGCCAGCAGTGAAGCCCACAGGAGTATTGGAAACACCATATATTTT | CASSEAHRSIGNTIYF
TRBJ2-3 | TRBV15 | . | TRBD2 | TGTGCCACCAGCAGATATACTAGCGGCCCTAGCACAGATACGCAGTATTTT | CATSRYTSGPSTDTQYF
TRBJ2-7 | TRBV30 | . | . | TGTGCCTGGAGAGGACAACAGGGAAGGCAGTACGAGCAGTACTTC | CAWRGQQGRQYEQYF
TRBJ1-1 | TRBV19 | . | TRBD1 | TGTGCCAGTAGTACCCGGGACAGGGGCGCTGAAGCTTTCTTT | CASSTRDRGAEAFF
TRBJ1-1 | TRBV19 | . | TRBD1 | TGTGCCAGTAGTTCCTTCCGGGACAGGGGACCGAACACTGAAGCTTTCTTT | CASSSFRDRGPNTEAFF
TRBJ2-1 | TRBV7-2 | . | TRBD2 | TGTGCCAGCAGTTTAAATGTGCGGGAGGGCCGTAATGAGCAGTTCTTC | CASSLNVREGRNEQFF
TRBJ2-1 | TRBV9 | . | TRBD2 | TGTGCCAGCAGCGTAGGGCCCTCCGGGACTAGCGGGAGCAATGAGCAGTTCTTC | CASSVGPSGTSGSNEQFF
TRBJ1-1 | TRBV6-5 | . | . | TGTGCCAGCGCCGGAGTGGAAGAAATAGGAACTGAAGCTTTCTTT | CASAGVEEIGTEAFF
TRBJ1-5 | TRBV19 | . | . | TGTGCCAGTAGTATATCAGGGTACAATCAGCCCCAGCATTTT | CASSISGYNQPQHF
TRBJ1-3 | TRBV29-1 | . | . | TGCAGCGCTCAGAGACTATCTGGAAACACCATATATTTT | CSAQRLSGNTIYF
TRBJ2-5 | TRBV7-2 | . | TRBD2 | TGTGCCAGCAGCTTTTCGACTAGCGGGACCCAAGAGACCCAGTACTTC | CASSFSTSGTQETQYF
TRBJ2-7 | TRBV7-6 | . | TRBD2 | TGTGCCAGCAGCTTAGGAGGTCCAGCGGGAGGCTTCTACGAGCAGTACTTC | CASSLGGPAGGFYEQYF
TRBJ2-1 | TRBV7-2 | . | TRBD2 | TGTGCCAGCAGCTTAGCGGGGGGACTAGCGGGAGTCGAGCAGTTCTTC | CASSLAGGLAGVEQFF
TRBJ2-5 | TRBV5-4 | . | TRBD2 | TGTGCCATCCCTATAGCGGGGGGTAACCAAGAGACCCAGTACTTC | CAIPIAGGNQETQYF
TRBJ1-2 | TRBV30 | . | TRBD1 | TGTGCCTGGAGTTCCTGGACAGGGGAATTTGGTGGCTACACCTTC | CAWSSWTGEFGGYTF
TRBJ1-4 | TRBV2 | . | . | TGTGCCAGCAGCAAGCAGGGGTTGGGGTCTAATGAAAAACTGTTTTTT | CASSKQGLGSNEKLFF
TRBJ2-3 | TRBV19 | . | TRBD2 | TGTGCCAGTAGTATAGGACTAGCGGGAAAAGCAGATACGCAGTATTTT | CASSIGLAGKADTQYF
TRBJ2-1 | TRBV10-1 | once | . | TGCGCCAGCAGTGGGGCACTAGATGAGCAGTTCTTC | CASSGALDEQFF
TRBJ2-2 | TRBV2 | . | . | TGTGCCAGCAGAGACAGCACGAACACCGGGGAGCTGTTTTTT | CASRDSTNTGELFF
TRBJ2-3 | TRBV2 | . | TRBD2 | TGTGCCAGCAGGAGACTAGCGGGAAGCACAGATACGCAGTATTTT | CASRRLAGSTDTQYF
TRBJ2-2 | TRBV25-1 | . | . | TGTGCCAGCAGTGCCCCGGACAGGAACACCGGGGAGCTGTTTTTT | CASSAPDRNTGELFF
TRBJ1-2 | TRBV7-9 | . | TRBD1 | TGTGCCAGCACCCGAGAGGGGGCCAAGAATAACTATGGCTACACCTTC | CASTREGAKNNYGYTF